This T cell receptor (beta chain) was recovered during a study of blood T cell repertoires in COVID-19 (dated by TCRdb to 2018 to 2020). Background for the entire study: The collaborator samples originated in the United States, Italy and Spain and spanned the acute and convalescent phases of COVID-19. Where available, HLA class I and class II types were taken from metadata supplied by the sample provider and were not determined by assay-based typing. The repertoires were released in a freely available public database intended as a resource for research on the immune response to SARS-CoV-2. The dataset comprised deeply sampled blood TCRbeta repertoires from subjects exposed to, actively infected with, or recovered from COVID-19. The material from the prospective study consisted of cDNA or gDNA derived from T cells, B-cell-depleted T cells, or PBMCs. A de-identified subject ID, COVID-19 status, age in years and sex were almost always included in the sample metadata. Samples came from the ongoing ImmuneRACE study (first 160 participants) plus 1,254 subjects from 6 global collaborators.

The immunoSEQ Assay, a bias-controlled multiplex PCR, was used to amplify TCRbeta CDR3 regions from genomic DNA. Regarding the original processing steps: The number of nucleated cells in each sample was estimated from the amplification of reference gene primers within the assay. To quantify the absolute abundance of each unique TCRbeta CDR3 rearrangement, sequence reads were collapsed and filtered. For each sample, productive Simpson clonality was calculated as the square root of Simpson's diversity index across productive rearrangements. TCRdb carries this immuneACCESS record with in-frame sequences only. Its versions omit some clonotypes, under half of them owing to an unresolved V gene in the studies checked, with the rest unexplained. V and J calls and clone size are copied from that table; D and trimming were computed from the DNA. The sample contains about 400,000 clones, roughly 88% of them found a single time. In total, the top ten clones hold 2% to 2.5% of the sample.

From the cysteine up to the phenylalanine, the CDR3 has a length of 13 residues. Left in the record is the CDR3 DNA by itself, 39 bases read in frame from the first base. V is shortened by 6 bases, J by 2 bases, and the region joining them spans 10 bases. Looking up the germline V gene yields CDR1 WSHSY and CDR2 SAAADI. Turning to this clone: What antigen it recognizes has not been identified. No base qualities exist here, and no much larger clone lies one base off it.

Participants in the prospective study were enrolled through a virtual design, were aged 18 to 89 years, and lived in roughly 24 United States geographic areas. Cohort assignment in the prospective study relied on participant-reported clinical history from a screening survey and a study questionnaire. In the prospective study, mobile phlebotomists collected whole blood, serum and a nasopharyngeal or oropharyngeal swab from each participant. Prospective study participants could optionally give additional blood draws and questionnaires over an approximately 2-month period. Before DNA extraction, prospective study blood samples were shipped either frozen or at room temperature. Findings and caveats that apply to the study as a whole: How much clinical and demographic metadata was included differed by source and by participant, and the metadata was provided uncurated.

The source is a woman between 40 and 50 years old with acute COVID-19. The chain joins TRBV10-2 to TRBJ2-5; the D gene remains uncertain. Specimen: PBMCs or T cells enriched from blood (not recorded which). CDR3 reads: CASRPKNQETQYF. The nucleotide sequence is TGCGCCAGCAGGCCTAAGAATCAAGAGACCCAGTACTTC.